The text below deals with one TCR beta chain. It lacks a known antigen. No base qualities exist here, and no much larger clone lies one base off it. This sample includes further DNA sequences coding for the same CDR3. The donors belonged to the validation cohort of around 110 subjects, which was separate from the approximately 660-subject first cohort. The library relied on the immunoSEQ multiplex PCR assay. The authors processed their data as follows. A statistical classification framework was developed to diagnose cytomegalovirus status using the catalog of TCR beta chain sequences. In TCRdb, the immuneACCESS table is reduced to in-frame sequences with V and J assigned. These tables do not hold every clone; where another copy was compared, an unresolved V gene accounts for under half, and the others remain unexplained. For V, J and clone size, that table is used; D and trimming come from the DNA. A total of approximately 170,000 clones appear in this sample, 85% of them only once. Roughly 15% of the sample is in the top ten clones.

The data stem from a study of cytomegalovirus exposure and HLA in healthy donors listed by TCRdb under 2017. The study in broad terms: The 500 to 800 repertoires of the first cohort and the roughly 120 validation repertoires were produced on the same platform, according to a later analysis. A separate validation cohort of roughly 110 different subjects was used in addition to the 666-subject first cohort. The study aimed to test whether signatures of past pathogen exposure could be identified by cataloging public T cell receptors. To predict cytomegalovirus infection status, the study brought together high-throughput TCR immunosequencing, statistical association of individual TCRs with disease status, and machine learning. What the study reported, not specific to this receptor: In vitro tests confirmed that a few of the cytomegalovirus-associated TCR beta chains recognize cytomegalovirus antigens. The authors suggested that the approach could potentially be generalized to other disease states and immunological phenotypes. A later analysis lacked HLA typing for the validation cohort, so it scored co-occurrence in that cohort across all 110 or so repertoires. While some public TCRs were present in many individuals, most TCR sequences turned up only very rarely across donors. Of the cluster scores, about 94% were above 0 in a later analysis, which found that TCRs clustered in the first cohort also tended to co-occur in the 120 validation repertoires. In both the original and validation cohorts, the classifier was reported to diagnose cytomegalovirus status with high specificity and sensitivity. A total of fewer than 200 TCR beta chains were listed by the study as associated with cytomegalovirus.

The CDR3 runs 14 residues from the cysteine to the phenylalanine. Of all the DNA, just the CDR3 is kept, 42 bases in frame from base 1. CDR1 and CDR2 are read off the germline V gene (reference sequence) as SEHNR and FQNEAQ. V and J are truncated by 1 base and 1 base respectively, leaving an intervening sequence of 7 bases. The receptor chain draws on TRBV7-9 and TRBJ1-1; the D gene is not confidently resolved. This receptor was identified in a man aged 18-30 years in good health and CMV-seropositive. The sample comprised PBMCs. CDR3 protein: CASSLVGGNTEAFF. The base sequence is TGTGCCAGCAGCTTAGTCGGCGGGAACACTGAAGCTTTCTTT.